These 27 T cell receptor beta chains originate from one sample sequenced in a study of PD-L1 blockade in urothelial cancer. Noted time point: peripheral blood 6 weeks after treatment start. TCRdb keeps only in-frame clones here, not all; method: immunoSEQ multiplex PCR. In the table there are roughly 100,000 clones, approximately 82% of which are singletons. The input for sequencing was PBMCs, taken around atezolizumab (anti-PD-L1) treatment. These receptors originate from a man aged 65 to 79 with urothelial cancer.

The J gene is TRBJ2-3, the V gene TRBV5-1; 14 bases fit TRBD2. The CDR3 loop spans 18 amino acids. The trim removed 2 bases at V and 4 bases at J, leaving 9 bases unmatched. The germline CDR1 and CDR2 sequences are SGHRS and YFSETQ. CDR3 in DNA: TGCGCCAGCAGCTTACCGACTGGGACTAGCGGGAGCGCAGATACGCAGTATTTT. Translating it yields CASSLPTGTSGSADTQYF.

The V gene is TRBV6-6, the J gene TRBJ1-4; a weak D match, TRBD1 (6 bases). Trimming removed 7 bases from V and 6 bases from J, with 18 bases in between. Germline V gene lookup returns CDR1 MNHNY and CDR2 SVGAGI (reference sequence). There are 15 residues in the CDR3. CDR3 protein: CASTYRGGGDEKLFF. CDR3 nucleotides: TGTGCCAGCACCTATCGAGGGGGTGGTGATGAAAAACTGTTTTTT.

V is TRBV9 and J is TRBJ2-5; 9 bases line up with TRBD2. CDR3 size: 17 residues. After removal of 3 bases from V and 0 bases from J, the junction contained 9 bases not matched to a gene. In germline, CDR1 is SGDLS, CDR2 YYNGEE. The CDR3 reads CASSERIAGAYQETQYF. CDR3 nucleotides: TGTGCCAGCAGCGAACGTATAGCGGGAGCCTACCAAGAGACCCAGTACTTC.

This sequence joins TRBV15 and TRBJ2-2; TRBD2 is a possible D gene (5 bases). CDR3 length equals 14 residues. Looked up from germline, CDR1 is LNHNV and CDR2 is YYDKDF (reference sequence). The V end lost 1 base, the J end lost 4 bases, and 7 bases lay between the germline ends. The CDR3 DNA reads as TGTGCCACCAGCAGAGGTGGGAGCACCGGGGAGCTGTTTTTT. Protein sequence: CATSRGGSTGELFF. The full variable domain, with the rest looked up from reference TRBV15 and TRBJ2-2, is DAMVIQNPRYQVTQFGKPVTLSCSQTLNHNVMYWYQQKSSQAPKLLFHYYDKDFNNEADTPDNFQSRRPNTSFCFLDIRSPGLGDTAMYLCATSRGGSTGELFFGEGSRLTVL.

The chain recombines TRBV10-3 with TRBJ1-2; the D is unclear. The germline gives CDR1 ENHRY, CDR2 SYGVKD. This CDR3 has 16 residues. V lost 2 bases and J lost 0, with 13 bases in between. CDR3 in amino acids: CAISETPWAPNYGYTF. The CDR3 coding sequence is TGTGCCATCAGTGAGACCCCTTGGGCGCCTAACTATGGCTACACCTTC.

The chain joins TRBV27 to TRBJ2-7; a possible D gene is TRBD2 (5 bases). The closer fit of TRBJ2-5 to the DNA end suggests the J call may be wrong. Per the germline V gene, CDR1 is MNHEY and CDR2 is SMNVEV (reference sequence). CDR3 length: 13 residues. CDR3 bases: TGTGCCAGCAGATCGGGGTCCGTGGAGACCCAGTACTTC. Its translation: CASRSGSVETQYF.

The rearrangement joins TRBV6-5 to TRBJ1-1, with D possibly matching TRBD1 (5 bases). Trimming stripped 2 bases from V and 0 bases from J, with 7 bases between. This CDR3 has 14 amino acids. Germline loops: CDR1 MNHEY, CDR2 SVGAGI. The CDR3 DNA sequence: TGTGCCAGCAGTTACAGGGGCGTGAACACTGAAGCTTTCTTT. This gives the protein CASSYRGVNTEAFF.

The genes are TRBV18 and TRBJ1-6, with D unresolved. Germline assignment: CDR1 KGHSH and CDR2 LQKENI. The CDR3 covers 16 residues. V was shortened by 2 bases and J by 2 bases, with 10 bases between the two germline ends. CDR3 region: CASSPNGVTYNSPLHF. The CDR3 bases are TGTGCCAGCTCACCAAACGGGGTCACCTATAATTCACCCCTCCACTTT. Drawing the rest from reference TRBV18 and TRBJ1-6, the complete variable domain is NAGVMQNPRHLVRRRGQEARLRCSPMKGHSHVYWYRQLPEEGLKFMVYLQKENIIDESGMPKERFSAEFPKEGPSILRIQQVVRGDSAAYFCASSPNGVTYNSPLHFGNGTRLTVT.

The genes are TRBV6-1 and TRBJ2-5; 7 nucleotides align to TRBD2. CDR1 and CDR2 from the germline V gene are MNHNS and SASEGT. CDR3 length equals 15 residues. After removal of 1 base from V and 1 base from J, the junction contained 3 bases not matched to a gene. The CDR3 reads CASSEVAGVQETQYF. DNA of the CDR3: TGTGCCAGCAGTGAAGTTGCGGGGGTCCAAGAGACCCAGTACTTC.

This clone was seen just once. J is TRBJ1-2 and V is TRBV19; D ambiguous. The CDR3 is made up of 14 amino acids. Germline CDR1 LNHDA, CDR2 SQIVND (reference sequence). Trimming removed 5 bases at V and 2 bases at J, with 12 bases between. CDR3 protein: CASSLTEQNYGYTF. Here the CDR3 DNA reads TGTGCCAGTAGTCTTACAGAACAGAACTATGGCTACACCTTC. Full variable domain (missing parts from reference TRBV19 and TRBJ1-2): DGGITQSPKYLFRKEGQNVTLSCEQNLNHDAMYWYRQDPGQGLRLIYYSQIVNDFQKGDIAEGYSVSREKKESFPLTVTSAQKNPTAFYLCASSLTEQNYGYTFGSGTRLTVV.

The J gene is TRBJ1-4, the V gene TRBV6-1; 11 nucleotides match TRBD1. The CDR3 consists of 16 residues. From germline, CDR1 is MNHNS and CDR2 SASEGT. With V trimmed by 3 bases and J by 7 bases, 7 bases remained unmatched. The CDR3 reads CASSDSEGQGGEKLFF. The CDR3 nucleotides read TGTGCCAGCAGTGATTCGGAGGGACAGGGGGGTGAAAAACTGTTTTTT.

V is TRBV9 and J is TRBJ2-2; 8 bases map to TRBD1. After removal of 0 bases from V and 4 bases from J, the junction contained 14 bases not matched to a gene. The CDR3 runs 19 residues. Germline values: CDR1 SGDLS, CDR2 YYNGEE. CDR3 sequence: CASSVVDKYAGGVTGELFF. CDR3 nucleotide sequence: TGTGCCAGCAGCGTAGTGGATAAGTACGCAGGGGGCGTCACCGGGGAGCTGTTTTTT.

The CDR3 DNA sequence: TGTGCCAGCAGCTTAGGGACTAGCGGGAGGCAAGTATTCTACGAGCAGTACTTC. Translated, it gives CASSLGTSGRQVFYEQYF. This rearrangement joins TRBV7-6 to TRBJ2-7, with 14 bases fitting TRBD2. CDR3 length: 18 residues. Unmatched junction bases numbered 8, after V lost 1 base and J lost 3 bases. Germline V gene lookup returns CDR1 SGHVS and CDR2 FNYEAQ.

V and J are TRBV11-3 and TRBJ1-3, with D tentatively TRBD1 (5 bases). Germline V lookup: CDR1 SGHNT, CDR2 YENEEA. The V and J ends lost 3 bases and 1 base respectively, with 10 bases between them. This CDR3 region has 15 residues. The CDR3 DNA reads TGTGCCAGCAGCTTGGTATCAGGGTCTGGAAACACCATATATTTT. Translated: CASSLVSGSGNTIYF.

This chain joins TRBV5-1 and TRBJ1-2, with 8 bases fitting TRBD1. Unmatched junction bases numbered 5, after V lost 0 bases and J lost 4 bases. There are 15 residues in the CDR3. Germline V CDR1 and CDR2: SGHRS, YFSETQ. The CDR3 spells CASSLEAGGVYGYTF. The CDR3 DNA follows: TGCGCCAGCAGCTTGGAAGCAGGGGGCGTCTATGGCTACACCTTC.

The V and J genes are TRBV11-1 and TRBJ1-4, with TRBD1 as a possible D gene (6 bases). CDR1 SGHAT and CDR2 FQDESV come from the germline V gene (reference sequence). Trimming removed 5 bases at V and 4 bases at J, with 14 bases between. CDR3 size: 15 residues. CDR3 nucleotides: TGTGCCAGCAGCCCCGGACAGCCGATTAATGAAAAACTGTTTTTT. Amino acid sequence: CASSPGQPINEKLFF. Together with reference TRBV11-1 and TRBJ1-4, the CDR3 gives the full variable domain: EAEVAQSPRYKITEKSQAVAFWCDPISGHATLYWYRQILGQGPELLVQFQDESVVDDSQLPKDRFSAERLKGVDSTLKIQPAELGDSAMYLCASSPGQPINEKLFFGSGTQLSVL.

This chain uses TRBV11-1 with TRBJ2-7; TRBD1 matches 8 bases. CDR3 length equals 14 residues. From germline, CDR1 is SGHAT and CDR2 FQDESV (reference sequence). V shed 5 bases, J shed 5 bases, and the junction held 8 bases outside the gene matches. CDR3 nucleotide sequence: TGTGCCAGCAGCCTCGGACAGGGATTCCACGAGCAGTACTTC. It translates to CASSLGQGFHEQYF.

The chain is built from TRBV7-9 and TRBJ2-5; a weak D match, TRBD1 (5 bases). This CDR3 has 15 amino acids. CDR1 and CDR2 (germline): SEHNR, FQNEAQ (reference sequence). Trimming removed 1 base at V and 0 bases at J, with 9 bases between. Written as DNA, the CDR3 is TGTGCCAGCAGCTTAGGAGCAGGGTACCAAGAGACCCAGTACTTC. This encodes CASSLGAGYQETQYF.

This chain connects TRBV19 to TRBJ1-5; D uncertain. The CDR3 has 13 amino acids. CDR1 is LNHDA, CDR2 SQIVND, per germline (reference sequence). V lost 5 bases to trimming and J lost 4 bases, with 9 bases between them. CDR3 sequence reads: CASSLKLNQPQHF. The CDR3 region has the DNA TGTGCCAGTAGTCTAAAGCTGAATCAGCCCCAGCATTTT.

This clone was observed a handful of times. The genes are TRBV19 and TRBJ1-4; no definite D call. The CDR3 sequence is 15 residues long. Germline V gene lookup returns CDR1 LNHDA and CDR2 SQIVND (reference sequence). The V and J ends lost 4 bases and 4 bases respectively, with 13 bases between them. The DNA of the CDR3 is TGTGCCAGTAGTACCCCACAGAGCTTTAATGAAAAACTGTTTTTT. This sequence encodes CASSTPQSFNEKLFF.

This clone occurred a few times. This chain joins TRBV30 and TRBJ1-2, with 9 positions matching TRBD1. There are 14 residues in the CDR3. V shed 4 bases and J 2 bases; nucleotides not matched to a gene: 5. The germline V gene encodes CDR1 GTSNPN and CDR2 SVGIG (reference sequence). The DNA of the CDR3 is TGTGCCTGGAACCGGGACAGGGCCAACTATGGCTACACCTTC. This gives the protein CAWNRDRANYGYTF. Full variable domain (remainder filled in from reference TRBV30 and TRBJ1-2): SQTIHQWPATLVQPVGSPLSLECTVEGTSNPNLYWYRQAAGRGLQLLFYSVGIGQISSEVPQNLSASRPQDRQFILSSKKLLLSDSGFYLCAWNRDRANYGYTFGSGTRLTVV.

This chain uses TRBV5-6 with TRBJ2-1, with 10 positions matching TRBD2. J lost 5 bases, V lost 4 bases, and 15 bases had no gene match. The CDR3 consists of 18 residues. Germline V lookup: CDR1 SGHDT, CDR2 YYEEEE. The CDR3 is CASSREGLATLSHNEQFF. The DNA for the CDR3 is TGTGCCAGCAGCCGAGAGGGACTAGCGACCCTAAGCCACAATGAGCAGTTCTTC.

The J gene is TRBJ2-2, the V gene TRBV19; no clear D. V was clipped by 3 bases and J by 6 bases, with 8 bases between them. The CDR3 covers 13 residues. Germline V gene lookup returns CDR1 LNHDA and CDR2 SQIVND (reference sequence). The DNA of the CDR3 is TGTGCCAGTAGTATGAGCAATCCCGGGGAGCTGTTTTTT. Encoded protein: CASSMSNPGELFF.

The gene calls are TRBV7-8 and TRBJ2-3, with D unresolved. The germline CDR1 and CDR2 sequences are SGHVS and FQNEAQ. The CDR3 covers 13 residues. Trimming took 0 bases from V and 5 from J, leaving 6 bases between them. The CDR3 DNA reads as TGTGCCAGCAGCTTAGCCCCAATAGATACGCAGTATTTT. Translation: CASSLAPIDTQYF.

V gene TRBV19 combines with J gene TRBJ1-1, with TRBD1 matching over 10 bases. The CDR3 contains 14 residues. Trimming removed 6 bases from V and 4 bases from J; junction bases left unmatched: 5. Germline CDR1 is LNHDA and CDR2 is SQIVND (reference sequence). Written as DNA, the CDR3 is TGTGCCAGTAGAGGGACAGGGGTCAGCACTGAAGCTTTCTTT. This codes for CASRGTGVSTEAFF.

This CDR3 reads CASSLPSQFNEQYF. In DNA, the CDR3 is TGTGCCAGCAGCCTTCCCTCCCAGTTCAACGAGCAGTACTTC. The chain combines TRBV11-2 with TRBJ2-7; D gene unclear. Germline CDR1 reads SGHAT; CDR2 reads FQNNGV. This CDR3 has 14 amino acids. V was cut by 5 bases and J by 5 bases, with 16 bases left in between.

The J gene is TRBJ2-4, the V gene TRBV10-3; 8 bases map to TRBD1. CDR1 ENHRY and CDR2 SYGVKD come from the germline V gene. With 6 bases clipped from V and 12 bases from J, the junction kept 4 bases outside the gene matches. This CDR3 is 11 amino acids long. CDR3 nucleotides: TGTGCCATCAGGGACAGGGACGCTCAGTACTTC. This codes for CAIRDRDAQYF.